These 2 T cell receptor beta chains originate from one sample sequenced in a study of cytomegalovirus exposure and HLA in healthy donors. Vbeta (60) and Jbeta (13) primers were used in the PCR. Here immunoSEQ multiplex PCR was the method, and the copy in TCRdb shows in-frame clones only, minus some. There are under 70,000 clones in the sample; around four fifths occur only once, and about 3.1% lies in the top ten. The sequenced sample consisted of PBMCs. These receptors originate from a man aged 45-60 years in good health and CMV-seronegative.

J is TRBJ1-2 and V is TRBV6-6, with 7 bases aligning to TRBD1. The V gene's germline CDR1 is MNHNY and CDR2 SVGAGI (reference sequence). V gave up 5 bases and J gave up 4 bases; unmatched junction bases: 10. The CDR3 length is 15 residues. CDR3 DNA: TGTGCCAGCAGTGACCTAGGGACAGATGGCTATGGCTACACCTTC. Translation gives CASSDLGTDGYGYTF.

The chain has TRBV7-2 and TRBJ2-7, with 7 positions matching TRBD2. The CDR3 runs 13 residues. CDR1 is SGHTA, CDR2 FQGNSA, per germline. Trimming at V came to 4 bases and at J to 1 base, leaving 1 base not matched to a gene. The CDR3 here is CASSSRGSYEQYF. The CDR3 DNA sequence: TGTGCCAGCAGCTCGCGGGGGTCCTACGAGCAGTACTTC.